These 19 T cell receptor beta chains were all obtained from the same sample, sequenced in a study of blood T cell repertoires in COVID-19. Data came from immunoSEQ multiplex PCR; TCRdb stores just in-frame clones and leaves some out. The sample contains some 530,000 clones, approximately 90% of which appear only once. Sequenced input: PBMCs or T cells enriched from blood (not recorded which). The source is a woman aged 60-70 years who had recovered from COVID-19.

This chain links TRBV11-2 with TRBJ2-7; D is uncertain. This CDR3 is 15 amino acids long. Germline V gene sequence: CDR1 SGHAT, CDR2 FQNNGV. V lost 1 base, J lost 0 bases, and 10 bases lay in between. DNA of the CDR3: TGTGCCAGCAGCTTAGTGGCCGGGTACTCCTACGAGCAGTACTTC. Its translation is CASSLVAGYSYEQYF.

The rearrangement uses TRBV2 and TRBJ1-2; 7 positions agree with TRBD1. Trimming cost V 7 bases and J 8 bases; bases outside gene matches: 10. The CDR3 loop spans 13 amino acids. Germline CDR1 SNHLY, CDR2 FYNNEI. CDR3 nucleotides: TGTGCCAGCACCTCTTGGGACAGCCGGGGCTACACCTTC. Encoded protein: CASTSWDSRGYTF.

This chain uses TRBV5-4 with TRBJ2-1; tentatively, D is TRBD1 (6 bases). V lost 0 bases and J lost 7, with 14 bases in between. The CDR3 spans 15 residues. Germline V gene data show CDR1 as SGHNT and CDR2 as YYREEE (reference sequence). CDR3 nucleotides: TGTGCCAGCAGCTTGGTTCTAGGGGGTCTAAATGAGCAGTTCTTC. This encodes CASSLVLGGLNEQFF.

The gene calls are TRBV7-8 and TRBJ2-1; 9 bases line up with TRBD2. V was pared by 6 bases and J by 5 bases, with 5 bases of the junction left unmatched. CDR1 SGHVS and CDR2 FQNEAQ come from the germline V gene. This CDR3 comprises 14 residues. CDR3 residues: CASRNSGGDNEQFF. The CDR3 DNA reads TGTGCCAGCAGAAATAGCGGGGGAGACAATGAGCAGTTCTTC.

CDR3 DNA sequence: TGTGCCAGCAGCCAATGGCTAGCGGGGGAAGATACGCAGTATTTT. Amino acids: CASSQWLAGEDTQYF. The V call is TRBV3-1 (or the pseudogene TRBV3-2), the J call TRBJ2-3; 10 bases map to TRBD2. This CDR3 has 15 residues. From germline, CDR1 is LGHDT and CDR2 YNNKEL (reference sequence). The J segment lost 5 bases and the V segment lost 2 bases, leaving 4 bases of the junction unmatched.

The V call is TRBV21-1, the J call TRBJ1-2. TRBV21-1 is termed a pseudogene. The CDR3 runs to 14 residues. CDR3 protein: CASSKSSCLYGYTF. The CDR3 DNA is TGTGCCAGCAGCAAATCCTCCTGTCTCTATGGCTACACCTTC.

This clone was found a few times. Other DNA sequences in the same sample also yield this CDR3. The V and J genes are TRBV3-1 (or the pseudogene TRBV3-2) and TRBJ2-7, with 9 bases identical to TRBD2. This CDR3 contains 13 residues. The V and J ends lost 4 bases and 2 bases, in that order; junction bases with no gene match: 0. Germline CDR1 LGHDT, CDR2 YNNKEL (reference sequence). The CDR3 protein is CASSLAGAYEQYF. DNA of the CDR3: TGTGCCAGCAGCCTAGCGGGAGCCTACGAGCAGTACTTC.

To note about this clone: Different DNA sequences within this sample yield the same CDR3. CDR3 region: CASSVEGDSYNEQFF. The DNA of the CDR3 is TGTGCCAGCAGCGTAGAAGGGGACTCTTACAATGAGCAGTTCTTC. The chain uses TRBV9 and TRBJ2-1, with D possibly being TRBD2 (6 bases). Trimming cost V 0 bases and J 4 bases, with 11 bases left between them. CDR3 size: 15 residues. CDR1 is SGDLS and CDR2 is YYNGEE in the germline V gene.

There are a few counts of this clone. The chain employs TRBV6-5 and TRBJ1-1, with 9 positions matching TRBD1. Per germline, CDR1 MNHEY and CDR2 SVGAGI. CDR3 length equals 13 residues. The trim removed 6 bases at V and 5 bases at J, leaving 4 bases unmatched. Here the CDR3 DNA reads TGTGCCAGCAGACAGGGGGCGCGTACTGAAGCTTTCTTT. Its translation is CASRQGARTEAFF.

The chain recombines TRBV6-5 with TRBJ1-5; TRBD1 is a possible D gene (5 bases). Germline V gene lookup returns CDR1 MNHEY and CDR2 SVGAGI. This CDR3 has 15 amino acids. V gave up 6 bases and J gave up 2 bases, with 14 bases separating them. CDR3 sequence reads: CASRLQGLGNQPQHF. The CDR3 bases are TGTGCCAGCAGATTGCAGGGCCTCGGCAATCAGCCCCAGCATTTT.

This clone turned up a few times. The V call is TRBV6-5, the J call TRBJ1-5, with no clear D. Trimming shortened V by 0 bases and J by 7 bases, and 7 bases separated the two germline ends. This CDR3 has 13 residues. Germline CDR1 reads MNHEY; CDR2 reads SVGAGI. This CDR3 reads CASSYSVEQPQHF. The CDR3 DNA follows: TGTGCCAGCAGTTACTCGGTGGAGCAGCCCCAGCATTTT.

Only a few counts were recorded for this clone. CDR3 region: CSASVAGSGNTIYF. The CDR3 bases are TGCAGTGCTAGTGTTGCGGGGTCTGGAAACACCATATATTTT. This rearrangement joins TRBV20-1 to TRBJ1-3, with unresolved D. This CDR3 has 14 residues. The V end was cut by 3 bases, the J end by 1 base, with 10 bases between. The V gene's germline CDR1 is DFQATT and CDR2 SNEGSKA (reference sequence).

This chain connects TRBV7-2 to TRBJ1-6, with TRBD1 matching 10 bases. The CDR3 totals 16 residues. V gave up 4 bases and J gave up 5 bases; unmatched junction bases: 5. Germline V gene sequence: CDR1 SGHTA, CDR2 FQGNSA. The CDR3 sequence is CASSSRTGGNNSPLHF. In DNA, the CDR3 is TGTGCCAGCAGCTCACGGACAGGGGGAAATAATTCACCCCTCCACTTT.

The rearrangement links TRBV2 to TRBJ2-5; D might be TRBD1 (6 bases). This CDR3 is built from 16 residues. The germline V and J ends were trimmed by 6 bases and 7 bases, with 24 bases remaining between them. CDR1 and CDR2 from the germline V gene are SNHLY and FYNNEI. CDR3 nucleotide sequence: TGTGCCAGCAGCCTGGCCGCGACAGGCGCTGGGGGGACCCAGTACTTC. As protein: CASSLAATGAGGTQYF.

This clone appeared a few times. The V gene is TRBV19, the J gene TRBJ1-5; D is unclear. Germline V gives CDR1 LNHDA, CDR2 SQIVND (reference sequence). This CDR3 comprises 15 residues. V dropped 0 bases and J dropped 4 bases, with 10 bases sitting between them. The CDR3 protein is CASSIERGANQPQHF. In nucleotides, the CDR3 is TGTGCCAGTAGTATAGAGCGGGGAGCGAATCAGCCCCAGCATTTT.

In this sample, this clone turned up once. The CDR3 region has the DNA TGTGCCAGCAGCGCAGGGTTCTCTGGAAACACCATATATTTT. Protein sequence: CASSAGFSGNTIYF. This sequence joins TRBV7-8 and TRBJ1-3, with D perhaps TRBD1 (5 bases). Per germline, CDR1 SGHVS and CDR2 FQNEAQ. Trimming took off 5 bases at V and 0 bases at J, with 8 bases between the two ends. This CDR3 comprises 14 residues. Full variable domain (rest looked up from reference TRBV7-8 and TRBJ1-3): GAGVSQSPRYKVAKRGQDVALRCDPISGHVSLFWYQQALGQGPEFLTYFQNEAQLDKSGLPSDRFFAERPEGSVSTLKIQRTQQEDSAVYLCASSAGFSGNTIYFGEGSWLTVV.

The sample holds a few counts of this clone. This chain uses TRBV12-3 or TRBV12-4 with TRBJ1-6; no clear D gene. Trimming shortened V by 8 bases and J by 10 bases, and 15 bases separated the two germline ends. The CDR3 is 13 amino acids. The DNA for the CDR3 is TGTGCCAGCGGAAGGGAGATTGAATCACCCCTCCACTTT. Amino acid sequence: CASGREIESPLHF.

The rearrangement joins TRBV2 to TRBJ1-6; possibly TRBD1 for D (5 bases). With 8 bases removed from V and 5 bases from J, the gap between germline ends came to 13 bases. Germline CDR1 is SNHLY and CDR2 is FYNNEI. This CDR3 has 14 residues. The CDR3 region is CASLGGKNNSPLHF. CDR3 sequence (DNA): TGTGCCAGCCTGGGGGGGAAGAATAATTCACCCCTCCACTTT.

The chain combines TRBV2 with TRBJ2-7; D remains ambiguous. Trimming shortened V by 4 bases and J by 9 bases, and 7 bases separated the two germline ends. CDR3 length: 10 residues. From germline, CDR1 is SNHLY and CDR2 FYNNEI. The CDR3 nucleotides are TGTGCCAGCAGTGGTTTGGCGCAGTACGTC. Residues: CASSGLAQYV.